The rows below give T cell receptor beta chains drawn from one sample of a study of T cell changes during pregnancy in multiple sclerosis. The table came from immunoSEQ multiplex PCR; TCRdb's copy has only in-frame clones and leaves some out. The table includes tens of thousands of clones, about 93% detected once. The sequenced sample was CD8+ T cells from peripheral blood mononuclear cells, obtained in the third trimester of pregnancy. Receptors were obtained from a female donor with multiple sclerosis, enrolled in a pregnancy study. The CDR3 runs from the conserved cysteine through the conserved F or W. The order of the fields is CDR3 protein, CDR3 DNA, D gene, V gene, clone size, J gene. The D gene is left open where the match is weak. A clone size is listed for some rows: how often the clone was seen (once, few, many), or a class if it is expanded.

cdr3_aa: CASSLVFGTGDSGANVLTF
cdr3_nt: TGTGCCAGCAGCTTAGTCTTCGGGACGGGGGACTCTGGGGCCAACGTCCTGACTTTC
d_call: NA
v_call: TRBV7-2
clone_size: NA
j_call: TRBJ2-6

cdr3_aa: CASSVALAGSYNEQFF
cdr3_nt: TGTGCCAGCAGCGTAGCTCTGGCCGGGTCCTACAATGAGCAGTTCTTC
d_call: NA
v_call: TRBV9
clone_size: NA
j_call: TRBJ2-1

cdr3_aa: CASRDNTEAFF
cdr3_nt: TGTGCCAGCCGAGATAACACTGAAGCTTTCTTT
d_call: NA
v_call: TRBV28
clone_size: once
j_call: TRBJ1-1

cdr3_aa: CASSSGQGPYNEQFF
cdr3_nt: TGTGCCAGCAGCTCGGGACAGGGGCCATACAATGAGCAGTTCTTC
d_call: TRBD1
v_call: TRBV7-9
clone_size: NA
j_call: TRBJ2-1

cdr3_aa: CAWRTRREGQETQYF
cdr3_nt: TGTGCCTGGAGAACCAGGCGGGAGGGCCAGGAGACCCAGTACTTC
d_call: TRBD2
v_call: TRBV30
clone_size: NA
j_call: TRBJ2-5

cdr3_aa: CASSEARGWEETQYF
cdr3_nt: TGTGCCAGCAGTGAAGCCCGGGGTTGGGAAGAGACCCAGTACTTC
d_call: NA
v_call: TRBV6-1
clone_size: NA
j_call: TRBJ2-5

cdr3_aa: CASSQDTSGRFYEQYF
cdr3_nt: TGCGCCAGCAGCCAAGATACCAGCGGGAGATTCTACGAGCAGTACTTC
d_call: TRBD2
v_call: TRBV4-3
clone_size: once
j_call: TRBJ2-7

cdr3_aa: CASSISGVLEAFF
cdr3_nt: TGTGCCAGTAGTATATCAGGGGTCCTTGAAGCTTTCTTT
d_call: NA
v_call: TRBV19
clone_size: NA
j_call: TRBJ1-1

cdr3_aa: CASSFRAASTDTQYF
cdr3_nt: TGTGCCAGCAGTTTTCGCGCGGCCAGCACAGATACGCAGTATTTT
d_call: NA
v_call: TRBV6-5
clone_size: NA
j_call: TRBJ2-3

cdr3_aa: CASSLSGNPYNEQFF
cdr3_nt: TGTGCCAGCAGCTTATCAGGGAACCCCTACAATGAGCAGTTCTTC
d_call: NA
v_call: TRBV11-2
clone_size: NA
j_call: TRBJ2-1

cdr3_aa: CATADRVSQRNYGYTF
cdr3_nt: TGTGCCACCGCGGACAGGGTCTCTCAACGGAACTATGGCTACACCTTC
d_call: TRBD1
v_call: TRBV6-4
clone_size: once
j_call: TRBJ1-2

cdr3_aa: CASSSKSEAGGPNYEQYF
cdr3_nt: TGTGCCAGCAGCTCTAAAAGTGAAGCGGGAGGGCCGAACTACGAGCAGTACTTC
d_call: TRBD2
v_call: TRBV13
clone_size: NA
j_call: TRBJ2-7

cdr3_aa: CASSLGRGLNTEAFF
cdr3_nt: TGTGCCAGCAGCTTAGGCAGGGGGTTGAACACTGAAGCTTTCTTT
d_call: TRBD1
v_call: TRBV11-3
clone_size: NA
j_call: TRBJ1-1

cdr3_aa: CASSLDHRGGETQYF
cdr3_nt: TGTGCCAGCAGCTTGGATCACAGAGGAGGAGAGACCCAGTACTTC
d_call: NA
v_call: TRBV7-9
clone_size: NA
j_call: TRBJ2-5

cdr3_aa: CAWSAGLADNEQFF
cdr3_nt: TGTGCCTGGAGTGCCGGACTAGCGGACAATGAGCAGTTCTTC
d_call: TRBD2
v_call: TRBV30
clone_size: NA
j_call: TRBJ2-1

cdr3_aa: CASSLLAGSNYGYTF
cdr3_nt: TGTGCCAGCAGTTTATTAGCAGGGTCGAACTATGGCTACACCTTC
d_call: NA
v_call: TRBV27
clone_size: NA
j_call: TRBJ1-2

cdr3_aa: CASSETSGGYNEQFF
cdr3_nt: TGTGCCAGCAGCGAGACTAGCGGGGGCTACAATGAGCAGTTCTTC
d_call: TRBD2
v_call: TRBV5-4
clone_size: NA
j_call: TRBJ2-1